Shown below are 13 T cell receptor beta chains from a single sample sequenced in a study of shared clonotypes between healthy human individuals. Clones were sequenced by immunoSEQ multiplex PCR, and TCRdb holds only the in-frame ones, with some missing. The repertoire holds about 1.1 million clones, with around 82% as singletons. Sequenced input: memory CD4+ T cells from PBMCs. Stated subset: CD45RA-negative fraction. These receptors came from a man aged 18 to 30 in good health. Some clones in this sample may be carry-over from other donors' samples.

The V gene is TRBV11-2, the J gene TRBJ1-1; 8 nucleotides line up with TRBD1. The germline V gene has CDR1 SGHAT and CDR2 FQNNGV. The length of the CDR3 is 15 residues. V was pared by 4 bases and J by 0 bases, with 4 bases of the junction left unmatched. The CDR3 region has the DNA TGTGCCAGCAGCTCCAGGGGGCCAATGAACACTGAAGCTTTCTTT. Protein sequence: CASSSRGPMNTEAFF.

This clone showed up just a few times. The chain joins TRBV9 to TRBJ2-3; tentative D call: TRBD1 (6 bases). V gave up 4 bases and J gave up 0 bases, with 12 bases separating them. Germline V CDR1 and CDR2: SGDLS, YYNGEE. The CDR3 spans 15 residues. Written as DNA, the CDR3 is TGTGCCAGCAGCCCCCAGGGGCGTAGCACAGATACGCAGTATTTT. Encoded protein: CASSPQGRSTDTQYF.

This clone came up a few times. The rearrangement joins TRBV7-3 to TRBJ2-5; 7 bases are a match to TRBD1. J gave up 5 bases and V 5 bases, and 5 bases lay outside the gene matches. The CDR3 extends over 13 amino acids. Germline-derived CDR1 and CDR2 are SGHTA and FQGTGA. The CDR3, as DNA: TGTGCCAGCAGCCCCCAGGGGGTGGAGACCCAGTACTTC. This sequence encodes CASSPQGVETQYF. The variable domain in full, completed from reference TRBV7-3 and TRBJ2-5, reads GAGVSQTPSNKVTEKGKYVELRCDPISGHTALYWYRQSLGQGPEFLIYFQGTGAADDSGLPNDRFFAVRPEGSVSTLKIQRTERGDSAVYLCASSPQGVETQYFGPGTRLLVL.

V is TRBV7-9 and J is TRBJ2-1; tentatively, D is TRBD2 (6 bases). Between the trimmed V and J ends, which lost 6 bases and 1 base, there was a span of 19 bases. The CDR3 loop spans 17 amino acids. Germline V gives CDR1 SEHNR, CDR2 FQNEAQ (reference sequence). The CDR3 DNA sequence: TGTGCCAGCAGTCGTGGCGCCACTAGCAGATCCTACAATGAGCAGTTCTTC. Translating it yields CASSRGATSRSYNEQFF.

This clone was seen a handful of times. The J gene is TRBJ2-7, the V gene TRBV27, with D tentatively TRBD2 (6 bases). The CDR3 extends over 16 amino acids. The germline V gene has CDR1 MNHEY and CDR2 SMNVEV (reference sequence). V shed 10 bases and J shed 3 bases, with 25 bases lying between them. The CDR3 spells CATIKTGRPKRYEQYF. In nucleotides, the CDR3 is TGTGCCACCATAAAAACTGGGAGGCCGAAACGCTACGAGCAGTACTTC.

The genes are TRBV21-1 and TRBJ1-4. TRBV21-1 is a pseudogene segment. This CDR3 region has 14 residues. The CDR3 reads CASSKGGVEEKLFF. The CDR3 nucleotides read TGTGCCAGCAGCAAAGGGGGGGTCGAAGAAAAACTGTTTTTT.

The gene calls are TRBV28 and TRBJ2-2, with D unresolved. This CDR3 region has 16 residues. V was cut by 4 bases and J by 2 bases, with 14 bases left in between. Germline CDR1 and CDR2: MDHEN and SYDVKM. DNA for the CDR3: TGTGCCAGCAGTTCCGACACTCTCCTTAACACCGGGGAGCTGTTTTTT. Encoded protein: CASSSDTLLNTGELFF.

CDR3 region: CASSASGRASGGYTF. The CDR3 nucleotides read TGCGCCAGCAGCGCTTCCGGACGGGCATCTGGAGGCTACACCTTC. The J gene is TRBJ1-2, the V gene TRBV10-2; no definite D call. In germline, CDR1 is WSHSY, CDR2 SAAADI. The CDR3 is made up of 15 amino acids. The V and J ends lost 6 bases and 8 bases respectively, with 22 bases between them.

This chain uses TRBV6-1 with TRBJ2-7; 8 bases are a match to TRBD2. With V trimmed by 1 base and J by 3 bases, 5 bases remained unmatched. The V gene's germline CDR1 is MNHNS and CDR2 SASEGT. This CDR3 region has 15 residues. The CDR3 DNA sequence: TGTGCCAGCAGTGAAGTTCGGGGGGGACTCTACGAGCAGTACTTC. This gives the protein CASSEVRGGLYEQYF.

The V and J genes are TRBV29-1 and TRBJ1-3; D not resolved. The V end was cut by 1 base, the J end by 3 bases, with 7 bases between. Germline CDR1 and CDR2: SQVTM and ANQGSEA. The CDR3 extends over 13 amino acids. CDR3 protein: CSVEAGDGNTIYF. DNA of the CDR3: TGCAGCGTTGAAGCGGGAGATGGAAACACCATATATTTT. Filled out from reference TRBV29-1 and TRBJ1-3, the complete variable domain reads SAVISQKPSRDICQRGTSLTIQCQVDSQVTMMFWYRQQPGQSLTLIATANQGSEATYESGFVIDKFPISRPNLTFSTLTVSNMSPEDSSIYLCSVEAGDGNTIYFGEGSWLTVV.

Concerning this clone itself: One end of the junction varies from germline; a read error may be responsible. This sequence joins TRBV30 and TRBJ1-5; perhaps TRBD1 as D (6 bases). Germline values: CDR1 GTSNPN, CDR2 SVGIG (reference sequence). This CDR3 has 18 residues. CDR3 coding DNA: TGCGCCTGGAGGGGGGCGAAGACTGACAGTTATAGCAATCAGCCCCAGCATTTT. Its protein is CAWRGAKTDSYSNQPQHF.

The chain is built from TRBV5-4 and TRBJ2-1; 13 nucleotides match TRBD2. J gave up 10 bases and V 2 bases, and 0 bases lay outside the gene matches. This CDR3 region has 13 residues. From germline, CDR1 is SGHNT and CDR2 YYREEE (reference sequence). The CDR3 here is CASSLLAGGEQFF. CDR3 in DNA: TGTGCCAGCAGCTTACTAGCGGGAGGGGAGCAGTTCTTC.

This chain links TRBV7-8 with TRBJ2-1, with 13 bases identical to TRBD2. The V gene's germline CDR1 is SGHVS and CDR2 FQNEAQ. The CDR3 is 16 amino acids. V gave up 5 bases and J gave up 8 bases; unmatched junction bases: 9. The CDR3 spells CASSPYRLAGGYEQFF. The DNA for the CDR3 is TGTGCCAGCAGCCCATACAGACTAGCGGGAGGATATGAGCAGTTCTTC. Based on the CDR3 plus reference TRBV7-8 and TRBJ2-1, the full variable domain is GAGVSQSPRYKVAKRGQDVALRCDPISGHVSLFWYQQALGQGPEFLTYFQNEAQLDKSGLPSDRFFAERPEGSVSTLKIQRTQQEDSAVYLCASSPYRLAGGYEQFFGPGTRLTVL.